The 4 T cell receptor beta chains reported below all come from one sample, sequenced in a study of shared clonotypes between healthy human individuals. Some clones are missing from TCRdb's copy, which holds only in-frame ones; the method was immunoSEQ multiplex PCR. The table includes about 530,000 clones, over 60% detected once. The sample comprised PBMCs. These receptors were taken from a woman between 35 and 50 years old in good health. Some clones in this sample may be carry-over from other donors' samples.

The chain joins TRBV5-6 to TRBJ2-7; D not resolved. V lost 4 bases and J 4 bases, leaving 18 bases between the germline ends. CDR1 and CDR2 (germline): SGHDT, YYEEEE. This CDR3 is 15 amino acids long. The CDR3: CASSRAGRMVYEQYF. In DNA form, the CDR3 reads TGTGCCAGCAGCCGAGCCGGGCGTATGGTGTACGAGCAGTACTTC.

This clone was seen only a few times. The V call is TRBV11-3, the J call TRBJ1-4; possibly TRBD1 for D (5 bases). The CDR3 sequence is 18 residues long. V was trimmed by 10 bases and J by 1 base, leaving 25 bases between them. Germline V gene data show CDR1 as SGHNT and CDR2 as YENEEA. The CDR3 DNA follows: TGTGCCACCCTGGATCGACAGTCTCCTCCCCGAACTAATGAAAAACTGTTTTTT. Translating gives CATLDRQSPPRTNEKLFF. Combining the CDR3 with reference TRBV11-3 and TRBJ1-4 gives the whole variable domain EAGVVQSPRYKIIEKKQPVAFWCNPISGHNTLYWYLQNLGQGPELLIRYENEEAVDDSQLPKDRFSAERLKGVDSTLKIQPAELGDSAVYLCATLDRQSPPRTNEKLFFGSGTQLSVL.

The chain has TRBV4-2 and TRBJ2-5, with 8 bases fitting TRBD1. The end of the DNA aligns better with TRBJ2-7, so the J call may be wrong. The CDR3 contains 14 residues. Germline V gene data show CDR1 as LGHNA and CDR2 as YNFKEQ. Written as DNA, the CDR3 is TGTGCCAGCAGCCTCCGACAGGGGCACTACGAGCAGTACTTC. It encodes CASSLRQGHYEQYF.

This clone was recorded a few times. The CDR3 sequence: CASSLGGSRSYEQYF. The CDR3 nucleotides are TGTGCCAGCAGTTTGGGGGGGTCGAGGTCCTACGAGCAGTACTTC. The chain joins TRBV28 to TRBJ2-7; 7 positions agree with TRBD2. V gave up 3 bases and J gave up 1 base; unmatched junction bases: 6. Germline loops: CDR1 MDHEN, CDR2 SYDVKM. The CDR3 is made up of 15 amino acids.